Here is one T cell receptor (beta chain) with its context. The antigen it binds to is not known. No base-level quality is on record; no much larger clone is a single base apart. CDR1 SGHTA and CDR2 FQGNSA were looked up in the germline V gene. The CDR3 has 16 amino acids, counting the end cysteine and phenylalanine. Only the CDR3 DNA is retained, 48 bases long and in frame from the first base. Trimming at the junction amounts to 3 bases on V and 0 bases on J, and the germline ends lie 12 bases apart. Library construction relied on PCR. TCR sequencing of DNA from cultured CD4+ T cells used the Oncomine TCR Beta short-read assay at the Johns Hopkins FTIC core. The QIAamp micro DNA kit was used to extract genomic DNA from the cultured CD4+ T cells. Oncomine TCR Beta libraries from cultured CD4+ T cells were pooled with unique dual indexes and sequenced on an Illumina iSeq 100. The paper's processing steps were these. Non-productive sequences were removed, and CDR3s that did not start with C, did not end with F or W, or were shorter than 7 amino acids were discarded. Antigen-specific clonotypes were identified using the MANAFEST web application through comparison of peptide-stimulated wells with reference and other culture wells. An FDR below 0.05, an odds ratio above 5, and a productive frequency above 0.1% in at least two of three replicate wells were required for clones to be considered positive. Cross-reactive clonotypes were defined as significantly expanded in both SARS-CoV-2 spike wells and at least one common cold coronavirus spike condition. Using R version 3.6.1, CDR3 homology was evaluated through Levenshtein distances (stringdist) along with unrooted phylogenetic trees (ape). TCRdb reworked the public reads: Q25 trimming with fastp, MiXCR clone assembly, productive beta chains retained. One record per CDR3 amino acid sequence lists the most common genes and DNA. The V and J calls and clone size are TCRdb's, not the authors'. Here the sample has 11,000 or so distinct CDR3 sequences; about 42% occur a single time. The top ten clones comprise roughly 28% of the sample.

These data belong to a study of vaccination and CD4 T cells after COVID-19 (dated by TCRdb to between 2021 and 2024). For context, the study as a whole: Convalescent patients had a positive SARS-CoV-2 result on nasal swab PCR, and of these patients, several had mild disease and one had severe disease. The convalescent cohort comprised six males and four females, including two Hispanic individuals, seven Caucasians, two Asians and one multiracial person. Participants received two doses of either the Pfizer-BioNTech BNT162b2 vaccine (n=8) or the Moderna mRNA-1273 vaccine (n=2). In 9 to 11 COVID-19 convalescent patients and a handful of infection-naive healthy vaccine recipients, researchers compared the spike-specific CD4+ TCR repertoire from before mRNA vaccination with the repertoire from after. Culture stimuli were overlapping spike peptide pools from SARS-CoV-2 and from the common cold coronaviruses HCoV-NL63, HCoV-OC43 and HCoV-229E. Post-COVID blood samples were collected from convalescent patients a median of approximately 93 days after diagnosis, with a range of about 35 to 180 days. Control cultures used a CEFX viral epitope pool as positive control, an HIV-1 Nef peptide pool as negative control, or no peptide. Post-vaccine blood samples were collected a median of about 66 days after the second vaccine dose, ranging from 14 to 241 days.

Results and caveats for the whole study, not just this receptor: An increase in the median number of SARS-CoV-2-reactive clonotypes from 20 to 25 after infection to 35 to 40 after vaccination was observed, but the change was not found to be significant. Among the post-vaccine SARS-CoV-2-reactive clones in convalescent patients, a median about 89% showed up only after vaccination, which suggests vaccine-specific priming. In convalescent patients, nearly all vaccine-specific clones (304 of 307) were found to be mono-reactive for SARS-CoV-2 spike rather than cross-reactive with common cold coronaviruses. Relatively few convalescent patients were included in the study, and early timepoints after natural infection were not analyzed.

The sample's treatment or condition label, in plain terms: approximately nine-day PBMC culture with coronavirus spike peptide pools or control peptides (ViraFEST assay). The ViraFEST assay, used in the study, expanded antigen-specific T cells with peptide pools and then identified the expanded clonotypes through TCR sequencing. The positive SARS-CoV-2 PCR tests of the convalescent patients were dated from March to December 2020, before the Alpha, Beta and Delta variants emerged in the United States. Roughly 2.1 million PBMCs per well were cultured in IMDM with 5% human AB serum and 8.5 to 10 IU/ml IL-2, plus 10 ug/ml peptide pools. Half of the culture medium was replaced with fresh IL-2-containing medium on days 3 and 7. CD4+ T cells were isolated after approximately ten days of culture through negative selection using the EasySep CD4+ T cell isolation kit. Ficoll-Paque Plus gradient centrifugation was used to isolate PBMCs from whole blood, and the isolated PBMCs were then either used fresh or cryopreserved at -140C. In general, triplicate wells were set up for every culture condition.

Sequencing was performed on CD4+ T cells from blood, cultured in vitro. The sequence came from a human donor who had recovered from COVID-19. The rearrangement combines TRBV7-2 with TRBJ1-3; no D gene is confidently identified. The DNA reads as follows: TGTGCCAGCAGCTTGAAGGGTGGCGTCTCTGGAAACACCATATATTTT. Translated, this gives CASSLKGGVSGNTIYF.